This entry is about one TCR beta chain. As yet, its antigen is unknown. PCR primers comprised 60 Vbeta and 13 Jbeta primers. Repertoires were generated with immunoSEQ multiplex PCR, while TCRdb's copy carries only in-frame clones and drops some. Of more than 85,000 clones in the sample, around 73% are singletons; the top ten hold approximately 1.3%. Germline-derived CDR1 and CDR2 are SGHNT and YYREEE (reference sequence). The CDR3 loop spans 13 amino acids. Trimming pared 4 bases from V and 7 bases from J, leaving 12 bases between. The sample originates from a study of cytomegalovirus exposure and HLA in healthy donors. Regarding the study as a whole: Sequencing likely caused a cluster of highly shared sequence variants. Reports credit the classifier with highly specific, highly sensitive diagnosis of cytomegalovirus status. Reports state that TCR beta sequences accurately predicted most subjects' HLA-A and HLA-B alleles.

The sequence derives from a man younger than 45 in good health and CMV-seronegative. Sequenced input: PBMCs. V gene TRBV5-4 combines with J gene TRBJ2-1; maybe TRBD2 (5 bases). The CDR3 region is CASSVTILNEQFF. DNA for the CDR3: TGTGCCAGCAGCGTGACTATCTTAAATGAGCAGTTCTTC.